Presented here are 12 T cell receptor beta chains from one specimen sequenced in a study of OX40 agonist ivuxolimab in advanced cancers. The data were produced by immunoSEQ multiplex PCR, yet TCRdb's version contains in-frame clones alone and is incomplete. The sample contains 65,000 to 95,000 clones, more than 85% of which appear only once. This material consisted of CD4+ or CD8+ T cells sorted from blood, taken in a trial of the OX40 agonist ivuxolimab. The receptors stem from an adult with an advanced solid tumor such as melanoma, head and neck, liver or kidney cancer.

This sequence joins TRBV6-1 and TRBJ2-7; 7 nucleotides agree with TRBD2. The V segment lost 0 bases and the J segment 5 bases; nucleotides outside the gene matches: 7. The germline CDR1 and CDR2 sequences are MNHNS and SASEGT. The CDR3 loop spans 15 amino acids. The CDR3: CASSEAFGGSHEQYF. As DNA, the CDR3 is TGTGCCAGCAGTGAAGCGTTCGGCGGGAGCCACGAGCAGTACTTC.

The CDR3, as DNA: TGTGCCGGGAGACAGGGACGAGAAGAGACCCAGTACTTC. Protein product: CAGRQGREETQYF. The gene calls are TRBV2 and TRBJ2-5, with 7 positions matching TRBD1. This CDR3 has 13 residues. Germline V gives CDR1 SNHLY, CDR2 FYNNEI. V gave up 11 bases and J gave up 3 bases; unmatched junction bases: 9. Filled out from reference TRBV2 and TRBJ2-5, the complete variable domain reads EPEVTQTPSHQVTQMGQEVILRCVPISNHLYFYWYRQILGQKVEFLVSFYNNEISEKSEIFDDQFSVERPDGSNFTLKIRSTKLEDSAMYFCAGRQGREETQYFGPGTRLLVL.

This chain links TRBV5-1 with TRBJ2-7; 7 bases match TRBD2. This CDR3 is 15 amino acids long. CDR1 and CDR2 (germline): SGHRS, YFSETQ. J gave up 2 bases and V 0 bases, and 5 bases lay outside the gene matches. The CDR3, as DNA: TGCGCCAGCAGCTTGGAACTAGCGCGAACCTACGAGCAGTACTTC. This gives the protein CASSLELARTYEQYF.

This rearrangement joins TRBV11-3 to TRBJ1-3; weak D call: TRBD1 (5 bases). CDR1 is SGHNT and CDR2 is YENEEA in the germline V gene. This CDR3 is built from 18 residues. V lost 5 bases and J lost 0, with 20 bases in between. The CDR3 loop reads CASSPASREDLSGNTIYF. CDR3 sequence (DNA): TGTGCCAGCAGCCCAGCGTCCAGGGAGGACCTCTCTGGAAACACCATATATTTT.

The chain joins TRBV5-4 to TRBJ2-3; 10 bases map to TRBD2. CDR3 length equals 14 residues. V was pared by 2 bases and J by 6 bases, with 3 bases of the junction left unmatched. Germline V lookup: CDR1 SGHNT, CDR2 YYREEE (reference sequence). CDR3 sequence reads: CASSLAGGWDTQYF. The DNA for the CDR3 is TGTGCCAGCAGCTTAGCGGGGGGGTGGGATACGCAGTATTTT.

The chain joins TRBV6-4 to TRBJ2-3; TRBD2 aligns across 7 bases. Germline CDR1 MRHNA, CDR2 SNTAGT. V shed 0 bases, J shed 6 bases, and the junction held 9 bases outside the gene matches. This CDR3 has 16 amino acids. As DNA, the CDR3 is TGTGCCAGCAGTGACTCCGGGACCCACGGGAGGGATACGCAGTATTTT. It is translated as CASSDSGTHGRDTQYF.

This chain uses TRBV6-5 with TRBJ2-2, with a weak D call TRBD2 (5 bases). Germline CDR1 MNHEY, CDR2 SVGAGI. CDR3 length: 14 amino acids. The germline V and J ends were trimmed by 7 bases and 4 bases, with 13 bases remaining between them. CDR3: CASNGVSGTGELFF. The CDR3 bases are TGTGCCAGCAACGGGGTGAGCGGCACCGGGGAGCTGTTTTTT.

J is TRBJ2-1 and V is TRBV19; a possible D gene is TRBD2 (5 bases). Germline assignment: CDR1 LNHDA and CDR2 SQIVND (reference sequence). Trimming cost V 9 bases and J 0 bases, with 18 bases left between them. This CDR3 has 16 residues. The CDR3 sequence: CASTPLGGGSYNEQFF. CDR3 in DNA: TGTGCCAGCACCCCTTTAGGCGGAGGCTCCTACAATGAGCAGTTCTTC.

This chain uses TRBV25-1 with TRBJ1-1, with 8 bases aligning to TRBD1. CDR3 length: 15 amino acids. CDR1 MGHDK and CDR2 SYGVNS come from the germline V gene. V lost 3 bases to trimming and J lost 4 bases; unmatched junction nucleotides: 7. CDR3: CASSEQGARITEAFF. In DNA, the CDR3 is TGTGCCAGCAGTGAGCAGGGGGCGAGGATCACTGAAGCTTTCTTT.

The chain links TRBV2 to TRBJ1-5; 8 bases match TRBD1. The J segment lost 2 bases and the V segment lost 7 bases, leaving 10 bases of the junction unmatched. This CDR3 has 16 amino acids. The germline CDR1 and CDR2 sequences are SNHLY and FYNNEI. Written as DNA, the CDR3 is TGTGCCAGCATAGGACAGGGTGGATTGGGCAATCAGCCCCAGCATTTT. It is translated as CASIGQGGLGNQPQHF.

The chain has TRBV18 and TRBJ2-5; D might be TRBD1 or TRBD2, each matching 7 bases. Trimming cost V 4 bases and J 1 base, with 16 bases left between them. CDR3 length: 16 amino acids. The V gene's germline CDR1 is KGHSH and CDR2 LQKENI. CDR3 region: CASSLATGRGQETQYF. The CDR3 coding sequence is TGTGCCAGCTCACTAGCGACAGGGAGGGGCCAAGAGACCCAGTACTTC.

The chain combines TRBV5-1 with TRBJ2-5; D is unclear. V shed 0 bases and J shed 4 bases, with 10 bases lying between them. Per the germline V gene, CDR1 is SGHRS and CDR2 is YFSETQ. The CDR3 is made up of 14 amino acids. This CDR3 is CASSLVGETETQYF. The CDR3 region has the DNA TGCGCCAGCAGCTTGGTGGGCGAGACAGAGACCCAGTACTTC.